Below, 2 T cell receptor beta chains from the same sample are listed, as sequenced in a study of blood T cell repertoires in COVID-19. Generated by immunoSEQ multiplex PCR, the TCRdb table keeps only in-frame clones and is missing some. Here the sample spans under 40,000 clones, roughly nine tenths being singletons. Sequencing was carried out using peripheral blood. The receptors here all came from a woman older than 75 with active or convalescent COVID-19.

J is TRBJ2-7 and V is TRBV13; possible D gene TRBD2, 6 bases. CDR1 and CDR2 (germline): PRHDT, FYEKMQ (reference sequence). V was shortened by 3 bases and J by 6 bases, with 27 bases between the two germline ends. The length of the CDR3 is 18 residues. CDR3 sequence reads: CASSFLSRGGVGVSEQYF. The CDR3 bases are TGTGCCAGCAGCTTCTTATCGCGAGGCGGGGTCGGTGTGTCCGAGCAGTACTTC.

A single count supports this clone. The chain couples TRBV2 to TRBJ1-3; no clear D. The CDR3 runs to 14 residues. CDR1 and CDR2 from the germline V gene are SNHLY and FYNNEI. Trimming shortened V by 0 bases and J by 0 bases, and 3 bases separated the two germline ends. The DNA of the CDR3 is TGTGCCAGCAGTGAAGCCAGCTCTGGAAACACCATATATTTT. Protein product: CASSEASSGNTIYF. Supplemented by reference TRBV2 and TRBJ1-3, the full variable domain reads EPEVTQTPSHQVTQMGQEVILRCVPISNHLYFYWYRQILGQKVEFLVSFYNNEISEKSEIFDDQFSVERPDGSNFTLKIRSTKLEDSAMYFCASSEASSGNTIYFGEGSWLTVV.